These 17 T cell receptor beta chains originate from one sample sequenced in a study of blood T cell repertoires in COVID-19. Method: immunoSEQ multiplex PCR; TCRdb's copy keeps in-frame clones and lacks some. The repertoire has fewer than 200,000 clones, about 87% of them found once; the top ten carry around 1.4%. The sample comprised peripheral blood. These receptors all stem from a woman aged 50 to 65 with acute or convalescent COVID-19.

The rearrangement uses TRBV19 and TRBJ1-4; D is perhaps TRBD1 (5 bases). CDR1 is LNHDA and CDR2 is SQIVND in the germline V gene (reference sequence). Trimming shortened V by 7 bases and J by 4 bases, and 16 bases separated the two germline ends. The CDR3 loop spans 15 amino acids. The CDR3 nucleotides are TGTGCCAGTAACGGGGGTGTGAGGTATAATGAAAAACTGTTTTTT. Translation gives CASNGGVRYNEKLFF. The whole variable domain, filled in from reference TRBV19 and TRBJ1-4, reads DGGITQSPKYLFRKEGQNVTLSCEQNLNHDAMYWYRQDPGQGLRLIYYSQIVNDFQKGDIAEGYSVSREKKESFPLTVTSAQKNPTAFYLCASNGGVRYNEKLFFGSGTQLSVL.

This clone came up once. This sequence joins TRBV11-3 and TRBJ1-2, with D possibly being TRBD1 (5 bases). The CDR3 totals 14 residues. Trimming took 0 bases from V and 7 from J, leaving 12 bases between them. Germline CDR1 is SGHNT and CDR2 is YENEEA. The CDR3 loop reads CASSLDQGGTGYTF. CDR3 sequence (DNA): TGTGCCAGCAGCTTAGATCAGGGAGGAACTGGCTACACCTTC.

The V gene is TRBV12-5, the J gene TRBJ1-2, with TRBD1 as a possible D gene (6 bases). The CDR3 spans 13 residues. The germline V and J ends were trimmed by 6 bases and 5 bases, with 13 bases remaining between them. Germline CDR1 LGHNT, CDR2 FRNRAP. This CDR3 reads CASGPDSLYGYTF. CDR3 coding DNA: TGTGCTAGTGGCCCGGACAGCCTATATGGCTACACCTTC.

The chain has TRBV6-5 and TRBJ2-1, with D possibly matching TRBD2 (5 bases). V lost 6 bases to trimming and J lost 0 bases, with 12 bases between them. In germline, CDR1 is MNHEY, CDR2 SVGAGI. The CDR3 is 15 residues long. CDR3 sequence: CASSRGLGSYNEQFF. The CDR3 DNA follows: TGTGCCAGCAGCCGCGGGTTGGGCTCCTACAATGAGCAGTTCTTC.

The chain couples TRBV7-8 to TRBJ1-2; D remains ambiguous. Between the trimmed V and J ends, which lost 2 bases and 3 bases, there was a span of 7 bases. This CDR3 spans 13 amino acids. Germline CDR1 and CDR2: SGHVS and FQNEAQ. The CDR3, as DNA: TGTGCCAGCAGCTTAAAGGGAGACTATGGCTACACCTTC. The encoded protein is CASSLKGDYGYTF.

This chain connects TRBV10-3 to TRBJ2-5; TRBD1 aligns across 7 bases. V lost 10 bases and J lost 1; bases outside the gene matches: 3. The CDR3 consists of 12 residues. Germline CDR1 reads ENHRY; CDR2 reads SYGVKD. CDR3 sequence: CASRDSQETQYF. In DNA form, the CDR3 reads TGTGCCAGCCGGGACAGCCAAGAGACCCAGTACTTC.

The DNA for the CDR3 is TGTGCCAGCAGTTTTGGGGGGGCGAGGGAGCAGTACTTC. Its protein product is CASSFGGAREQYF. The rearrangement links TRBV27 to TRBJ2-7, with TRBD2 as a possible D gene (7 bases). The V and J ends lost 3 bases and 7 bases respectively, with 13 bases between them. The CDR3 runs 13 residues. Germline V gene sequence: CDR1 MNHEY, CDR2 SMNVEV (reference sequence).

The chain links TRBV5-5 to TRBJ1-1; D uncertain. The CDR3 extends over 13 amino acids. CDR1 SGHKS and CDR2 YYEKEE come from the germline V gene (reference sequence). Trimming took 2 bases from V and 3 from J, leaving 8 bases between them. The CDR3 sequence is CASSLIDDTEAFF. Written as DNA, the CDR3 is TGTGCCAGCAGCTTAATAGATGACACTGAAGCTTTCTTT.

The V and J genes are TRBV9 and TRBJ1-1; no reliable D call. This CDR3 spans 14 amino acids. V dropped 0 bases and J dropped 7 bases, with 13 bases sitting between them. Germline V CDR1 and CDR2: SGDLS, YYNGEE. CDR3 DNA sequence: TGTGCCAGCAGCGTAGAAGTAAGCCTAGATGAAGCTTTCTTT. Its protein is CASSVEVSLDEAFF.

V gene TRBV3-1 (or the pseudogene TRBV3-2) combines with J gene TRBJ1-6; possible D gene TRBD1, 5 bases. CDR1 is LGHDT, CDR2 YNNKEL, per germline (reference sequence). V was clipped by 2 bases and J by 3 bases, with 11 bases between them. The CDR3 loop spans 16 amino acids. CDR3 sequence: CASSQLGQLYNSPLHF. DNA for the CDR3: TGTGCCAGCAGCCAACTCGGACAACTCTATAATTCACCCCTCCACTTT.

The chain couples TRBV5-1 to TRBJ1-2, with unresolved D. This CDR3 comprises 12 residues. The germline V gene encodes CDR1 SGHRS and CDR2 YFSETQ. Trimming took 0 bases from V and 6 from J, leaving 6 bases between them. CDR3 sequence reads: CASSLDGHGYTF. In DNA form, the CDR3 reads TGCGCCAGCAGCTTGGACGGTCATGGCTACACCTTC.

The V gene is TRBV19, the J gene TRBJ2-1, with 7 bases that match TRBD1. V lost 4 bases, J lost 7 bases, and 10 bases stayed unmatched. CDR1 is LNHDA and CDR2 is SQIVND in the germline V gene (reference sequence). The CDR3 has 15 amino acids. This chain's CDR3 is CASSTRDSPWNEQFF. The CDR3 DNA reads TGTGCCAGTAGTACTAGGGACAGCCCATGGAATGAGCAGTTCTTC. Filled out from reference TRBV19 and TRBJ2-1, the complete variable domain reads DGGITQSPKYLFRKEGQNVTLSCEQNLNHDAMYWYRQDPGQGLRLIYYSQIVNDFQKGDIAEGYSVSREKKESFPLTVTSAQKNPTAFYLCASSTRDSPWNEQFFGPGTRLTVL.

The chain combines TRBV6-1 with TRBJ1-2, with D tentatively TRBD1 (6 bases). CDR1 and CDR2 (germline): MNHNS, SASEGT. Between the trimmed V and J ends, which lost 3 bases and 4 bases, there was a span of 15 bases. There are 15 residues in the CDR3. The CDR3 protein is CASSDHTGTLYGYTF. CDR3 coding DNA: TGTGCCAGCAGTGATCATACCGGGACACTCTATGGCTACACCTTC.

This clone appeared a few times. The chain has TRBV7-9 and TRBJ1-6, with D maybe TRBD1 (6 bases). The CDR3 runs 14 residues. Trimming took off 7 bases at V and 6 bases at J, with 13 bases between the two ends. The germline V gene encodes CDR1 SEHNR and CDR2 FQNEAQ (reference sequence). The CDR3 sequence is CASMGQGFNSPLHF. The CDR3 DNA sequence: TGTGCCAGCATGGGCCAGGGGTTTAATTCACCCCTCCACTTT.

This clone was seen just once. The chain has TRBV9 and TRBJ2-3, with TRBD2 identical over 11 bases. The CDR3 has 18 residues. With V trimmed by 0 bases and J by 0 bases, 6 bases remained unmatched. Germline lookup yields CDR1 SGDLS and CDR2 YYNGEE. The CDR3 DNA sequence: TGTGCCAGCAGCGTAGATCCGGGACTAGCGGCTAGCACAGATACGCAGTATTTT. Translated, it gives CASSVDPGLAASTDTQYF.

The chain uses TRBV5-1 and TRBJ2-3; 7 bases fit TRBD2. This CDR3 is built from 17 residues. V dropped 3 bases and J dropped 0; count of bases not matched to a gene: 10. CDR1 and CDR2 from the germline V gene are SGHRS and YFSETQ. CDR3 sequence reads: CASSWISSGRSTDTQYF. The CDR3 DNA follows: TGCGCCAGCAGCTGGATCTCTAGCGGACGTAGCACAGATACGCAGTATTTT.

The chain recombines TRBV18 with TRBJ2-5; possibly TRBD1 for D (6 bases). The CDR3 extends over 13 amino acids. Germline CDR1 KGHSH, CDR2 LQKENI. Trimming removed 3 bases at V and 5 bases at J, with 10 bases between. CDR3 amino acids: CASSPAGVETQYF. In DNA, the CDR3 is TGTGCCAGCTCACCGGCAGGGGTGGAGACCCAGTACTTC.